The present T cell receptor (beta chain) was sequenced within a study of blood T cell repertoires in COVID-19. This clone was found once. Repertoires were generated with immunoSEQ multiplex PCR, while TCRdb's copy carries only in-frame clones and drops some. The sample holds hundreds of thousands of clones, 86% seen once. Trimming took 1 base from V and 3 from J, leaving 16 bases between them. The CDR3 sequence is 17 residues long. The germline V gene has CDR1 SGHAT and CDR2 FQNNGV. The TCR was taken from a middle-aged man who had recovered from COVID-19. The chain carries TRBV11-2 and TRBJ1-5; D not certain. The specimen was PBMCs or T cells enriched from blood (not recorded which). CDR3 loop: CASSLGVRRQDNQPQHF. CDR3 nucleotides: TGTGCCAGCAGCTTAGGAGTCAGGAGGCAAGACAATCAGCCCCAGCATTTT.